Described below is a single T cell receptor beta chain sequence and its context. Its antigen is undetermined. This specimen comes from a study of shared clonotypes between healthy human individuals. Assay used: immunoSEQ multiplex PCR; TCRdb lists only in-frame clones, some missing. Here the sample spans 150,000 to 200,000 clones, over 85% being singletons. Whole-study findings and limits: Rarefaction analysis demonstrated incomplete sorted-subset sequencing notwithstanding large depth. The study found lower generation probabilities in non-shared clonotypes than in those shared by all four donors.

CDR3 length: 15 residues. Germline V gene sequence: CDR1 LNHDA, CDR2 SQIVND (reference sequence). Deletions cut 9 bases from V and 1 base from J, with 18 bases between. The receptor comes from a woman aged 25 to 45 in good health. The genes are TRBV19 and TRBJ1-1, with unresolved D. Source material: naive CD4+ T cells sorted from blood. Subset noted: CD45RA+ positively selected. The CDR3 DNA sequence: TGTGCCAGCCGTACGCAGTGGCCGGGGAACACTGAAGCTTTCTTT. It is translated as CASRTQWPGNTEAFF.